This TCR beta chain is from a study of Graves' ophthalmopathy and Graves' hyperthyroidism. The authors amplified TCR beta CDR3 regions from RNA transcripts. The library came from an HTBI-primed first-round RT-PCR and a second-round multiplex PCR. MiXCR was run by TCRdb on the multiplex PCR reads, yielding one entry per CDR3 protein. The sample carries about 620,000 distinct CDR3 sequences, about 20% recorded once. The clonotype comes from a woman younger than 35 with stable Graves' hyperthyroidism. Some clones in this sample may be carry-over from other donors' samples. Sequencing input: peripheral blood.

The CDR3 loop reads CASSLGAPDEAFF. For the CDR3, the DNA is TGCGCCAGCAGCTTGGGGGCACCGGATGAAGCTTTCTTT. The chain links TRBV5-1 to TRBJ1-1; D call uncertain. CDR1 is SGHRS, CDR2 YFSETQ, per germline. CDR3 length equals 13 residues. The V end lost 0 bases, the J end lost 7 bases, and 10 bases lay between the germline ends.